These 23 T cell receptor beta chains came from one sample sequenced in a study of Ad26.COV2.S vaccination and SARS-CoV-2 variants. Indicated treatment: over 15 received Ad26.COV2.S at low or high dose, single or two shots; roughly five received placebo; per-sample allocation not given. On day 63 after the first injection, vaccine and placebo recipients gave samples. TCRdb's copy holds only in-frame clones and misses some; the assay was immunoSEQ multiplex PCR. Altogether roughly 350,000 clones are present, around 88% being singletons, with the ten largest covering roughly 5%. The specimen comprised peripheral blood, sampled in a trial of Ad26.COV2.S vaccine versus placebo. All receptors derive from a person aged 18-60 years who received the Ad26.COV2.S COVID-19 vaccine or a placebo.

The chain employs TRBV5-8 and TRBJ1-5, with TRBD1 matching 8 bases. CDR3 length: 13 residues. Germline V gene sequence: CDR1 SGHTS, CDR2 YDEGEE. With V trimmed by 5 bases and J by 6 bases, 4 bases remained unmatched. CDR3 nucleotides: TGTGCCAGCAGGCGGACAGGGTCTCAGCCCCAGCATTTT. This encodes CASRRTGSQPQHF. Supplemented by reference TRBV5-8 and TRBJ1-5, the full variable domain reads EAGVTQSPTHLIKTRGQQATLRCSPISGHTSVYWYQQALGLGLQFLLWYDEGEERNRGNFPPRFSGRQFPNYSSELNVNALELEDSALYLCASRRTGSQPQHFGDGTRLSIL.

V usage is TRBV6-4 and J usage is TRBJ2-1; D gene ambiguous. Germline CDR1 MRHNA, CDR2 SNTAGT. Between the trimmed V and J ends, which lost 4 bases and 2 bases, there was a span of 6 bases. The CDR3 runs to 13 residues. The CDR3: CASSVEAYNEQFF. CDR3 DNA sequence: TGTGCCAGCAGTGTAGAGGCCTACAATGAGCAGTTCTTC.

The chain combines TRBV27 with TRBJ1-5; perhaps TRBD1 as D (6 bases). The CDR3 covers 12 residues. Germline V lookup: CDR1 MNHEY, CDR2 SMNVEV (reference sequence). The V and J ends lost 8 bases and 6 bases respectively, with 11 bases between them. This chain's CDR3 is CASGGAAQPQHF. CDR3 DNA sequence: TGTGCCAGCGGGGGGGCGGCTCAGCCCCAGCATTTT.

The J gene is TRBJ2-7, the V gene TRBV21-1; the D call TRBD1 from the table was never checked on the DNA. TRBV21-1 is shown as a pseudogene. There are 17 residues in the CDR3. CDR3 DNA: TGTGCCAGCAGCAAAGTTCCGGGGACAGGGACCCCCTACGAGCAGTACTTC. Translated: CASSKVPGTGTPYEQYF.

The V call is TRBV10-1, the J call TRBJ1-5; a weak D match, TRBD1 (6 bases). The V gene's germline CDR1 is WNHNN and CDR2 SYGVQD (reference sequence). The CDR3 spans 17 residues. Trimming removed 2 bases at V and 3 bases at J, with 17 bases between. The CDR3 nucleotides read TGCGCCAGCAGTGAGCCATTACAGACAGGCTACAATCAGCCCCAGCATTTT. The encoded protein is CASSEPLQTGYNQPQHF.

The V gene is TRBV4-1, the J gene TRBJ1-4; the D is unclear. The V and J ends lost 4 bases and 2 bases respectively, with 11 bases between them. Germline V gene lookup returns CDR1 MGHRA and CDR2 YSYEKL. The CDR3 spans 15 residues. The CDR3 bases are TGCGCCAGCAGCCTACCCGGGTCGACTAATGAAAAACTGTTTTTT. This sequence encodes CASSLPGSTNEKLFF.

J is TRBJ2-2 and V is TRBV19; tentatively, D is TRBD2 (5 bases). The CDR3 totals 15 residues. Per germline, CDR1 LNHDA and CDR2 SQIVND (reference sequence). Trimming shortened V by 3 bases and J by 4 bases, and 12 bases separated the two germline ends. The CDR3 nucleotides are TGTGCCAGTAGTATTCCCGGGGAAATCACCGGGGAGCTGTTTTTT. This codes for CASSIPGEITGELFF.

In this sample, this clone turned up once. The V gene is TRBV4-2, the J gene TRBJ1-1; 7 nucleotides agree with TRBD1. J gave up 11 bases and V 0 bases, and 9 bases lay outside the gene matches. The CDR3 covers 14 residues. CDR1 LGHNA and CDR2 YNFKEQ come from the germline V gene. CDR3 in amino acids: CASSQDRQGISAFF. In DNA, the CDR3 is TGTGCCAGCAGCCAAGATCGACAGGGTATCAGTGCTTTCTTT.

V is TRBV24-1 and J is TRBJ2-3; no clear D. The germline V gene has CDR1 KGHDR and CDR2 SFDVKD. The CDR3 totals 13 residues. V gave up 4 bases and J gave up 2 bases, with 6 bases separating them. The CDR3 DNA follows: TGTGCCACCAGTGAGAATCCCACAGATACGCAGTATTTT. It codes for CATSENPTDTQYF.

The chain has TRBV5-5 and TRBJ1-4; the D is unclear. CDR3 length: 15 residues. Germline loops: CDR1 SGHKS, CDR2 YYEKEE (reference sequence). Trimming left V 5 bases short and J 3 bases short, with 14 bases between. CDR3 nucleotides: TGTGCCAGCAGTCCCGACCTCGGGCCTAATGAAAAACTGTTTTTT. Its translation: CASSPDLGPNEKLFF.

This clone occurred once. The chain recombines TRBV11-2 with TRBJ2-7; D is possibly TRBD1 or TRBD2 (5 bases each). CDR3 length equals 14 residues. Trimming shortened V by 3 bases and J by 7 bases, and 16 bases separated the two germline ends. Germline lookup yields CDR1 SGHAT and CDR2 FQNNGV. For the CDR3, the DNA is TGTGCCAGCAGCTTCGGGGCAACCTCGGGAGAGCAGTACTTC. It codes for CASSFGATSGEQYF.

V gene TRBV27 combines with J gene TRBJ1-2; maybe TRBD1 (6 bases). V lost 0 bases to trimming and J lost 7 bases, with 9 bases between them. The CDR3 is 13 amino acids. The germline CDR1 and CDR2 sequences are MNHEY and SMNVEV (reference sequence). In nucleotides, the CDR3 is TGTGCCAGCAGTTTATCTGGGGGCCGTGGCTACACCTTC. Its protein is CASSLSGGRGYTF.

The chain combines TRBV29-1 with TRBJ1-1; TRBD1 is a possible D gene (6 bases). The germline V gene has CDR1 SQVTM and CDR2 ANQGSEA. The CDR3 is 14 residues long. V lost 4 bases and J 2 bases, leaving 14 bases between the germline ends. The CDR3 DNA reads as TGCAGCGTTGGGGAGACAGGCGAAAACACTGAAGCTTTCTTT. Translated, it gives CSVGETGENTEAFF.

V is TRBV2 and J is TRBJ2-7; 10 bases fit TRBD1. Germline CDR1 and CDR2: SNHLY and FYNNEI. CDR3 length: 19 amino acids. V gave up 4 bases and J gave up 3 bases; unmatched junction bases: 18. The chain's CDR3 is CASSGLNNGGQGLFYEQYF. In nucleotides, the CDR3 is TGTGCCAGCAGTGGCCTCAATAATGGGGGACAGGGGCTGTTCTACGAGCAGTACTTC.

The chain recombines TRBV19 with TRBJ2-7, with D tentatively TRBD2 (7 bases). Trimming removed 3 bases from V and 0 bases from J, with 18 bases in between. The CDR3 has 17 amino acids. Germline CDR1 LNHDA, CDR2 SQIVND (reference sequence). For the CDR3, the DNA is TGTGCCAGTAGTATGGGGGGGGGCCCCCGTAGCTCCTACGAGCAGTACTTC. Translating it yields CASSMGGGPRSSYEQYF.

The gene calls are TRBV12-5 and TRBJ2-1; D could derive from TRBD1 or TRBD2 (5 bases each). V lost 4 bases and J lost 5, with 12 bases in between. Germline V gene sequence: CDR1 LGHNT, CDR2 FRNRAP. The CDR3 loop spans 14 amino acids. In nucleotides, the CDR3 is TGTGCTAGTGGTTGGGGGACGGAGAACAATGAGCAGTTCTTC. This translates into CASGWGTENNEQFF. Full variable domain (rest looked up from reference TRBV12-5 and TRBJ2-1): DARVTQTPRHKVTEMGQEVTMRCQPILGHNTVFWYRQTMMQGLELLAYFRNRAPLDDSGMPKDRFSAEMPDATLATLKIQPSEPRDSAVYFCASGWGTENNEQFFGPGTRLTVL.

In this sample, this clone turned up a few times. V is TRBV25-1 and J is TRBJ2-3; perhaps TRBD1 as D (6 bases). The V and J ends lost 5 bases and 2 bases respectively, with 20 bases between them. Germline values: CDR1 MGHDK, CDR2 SYGVNS. This CDR3 spans 17 amino acids. CDR3 in amino acids: CASSYWRSTGATDTQYF. CDR3 bases: TGTGCCAGCAGTTACTGGCGGTCGACAGGAGCCACAGATACGCAGTATTTT.

The V gene is TRBV29-1, the J gene TRBJ1-1; possibly TRBD1 for D (5 bases). Trimming left V 3 bases short and J 11 bases short, with 13 bases between. Germline CDR1 and CDR2: SQVTM and ANQGSEA. The CDR3 covers 11 residues. The CDR3 here is CSVDQGADAFF. Here the CDR3 DNA reads TGCAGCGTTGACCAAGGGGCGGATGCTTTCTTT.

The sample holds one count of this clone. This chain uses TRBV4-1 with TRBJ1-2, with a possible D match to TRBD1 (6 bases). The germline gives CDR1 MGHRA, CDR2 YSYEKL. The CDR3 is made up of 18 amino acids. Trimming took off 0 bases at V and 4 bases at J, with 21 bases between the two ends. The CDR3 protein is CASSQDGGAGTVSYGYTF. The CDR3 DNA follows: TGCGCCAGCAGCCAAGATGGGGGGGCAGGGACTGTGAGCTATGGCTACACCTTC.

The chain uses TRBV15 and TRBJ1-1, with no clear D. The CDR3 covers 14 residues. CDR1 is LNHNV, CDR2 YYDKDF, per germline (reference sequence). V gave up 1 base and J gave up 4 bases, with 10 bases separating them. The CDR3 sequence is CATSRAGASTEAFF. As DNA, the CDR3 is TGTGCCACCAGCAGAGCCGGTGCGAGCACTGAAGCTTTCTTT.

This clone was detected once. The J gene is TRBJ2-7, the V gene TRBV6-5; D is undetermined. This CDR3 region has 14 residues. Germline values: CDR1 MNHEY, CDR2 SVGAGI. The germline V and J ends were trimmed by 6 bases and 0 bases, with 12 bases remaining between them. DNA of the CDR3: TGTGCCAGCAGGCCCACATTTAGCTCCTACGAGCAGTACTTC. Amino acids: CASRPTFSSYEQYF.

This clone was seen once. Other DNA sequences in this sample translate to the same CDR3. The chain joins TRBV5-1 to TRBJ2-7; TRBD2 matches 9 bases. Germline-derived CDR1 and CDR2 are SGHRS and YFSETQ. With V trimmed by 5 bases and J by 4 bases, 10 bases remained unmatched. This CDR3 contains 15 residues. Here the CDR3 DNA reads TGCGCCAGCAGTCCCGGACTAGCGATTTTTTACGAGCAGTACTTC. It translates to CASSPGLAIFYEQYF.

The chain carries TRBV19 and TRBJ1-1; 10 positions agree with TRBD1. Trimming at V came to 5 bases and at J to 0 bases, leaving 6 bases not matched to a gene. Germline CDR1 reads LNHDA; CDR2 reads SQIVND (reference sequence). The CDR3 loop spans 16 amino acids. This CDR3 reads CASSPGQGRMNTEAFF. CDR3 sequence (DNA): TGTGCCAGTAGTCCGGGACAGGGGAGGATGAACACTGAAGCTTTCTTT.